Listed below are T cell receptor beta chains from one sample, sequenced in a study of monozygotic twins with inflammatory bowel disease. TCRdb re-called the 5' RACE reads and shows each CDR3 protein once, DNA omitted. The sample totals a few hundred thousand distinct CDR3 sequences. Specimen: blood. The receptors were gathered from a human donor with ulcerative colitis or Crohn's disease, or a healthy co-twin of an affected twin (not recorded which). CDR3s include the opening cysteine and the closing phenylalanine or tryptophan. Fields, in order: V gene, J gene, CDR3 protein.

>TRBV9|TRBJ1-2
CASSATGTGFGYTF
>TRBV5-5|TRBJ2-7
CASSHPGTEDYEQYF
>TRBV28|TRBJ2-1
CASTQIPGQVRFF
>TRBV24-1|TRBJ2-2
CATSDSGLAGVTGELFF
>TRBV15|TRBJ2-5
CATSRDRRQGWETQYF
>TRBV6-5|TRBJ1-1
CASRGRGGTEAFF
>TRBV3-1|TRBJ1-5
CASSQGFGGKHF
>TRBV5-1|TRBJ1-2
CASRQTQGNYGYTF
>TRBV28|TRBJ1-5
CASRRGHHNQPQHF
>TRBV20-1|TRBJ1-2
CSARGEGNYGYTF